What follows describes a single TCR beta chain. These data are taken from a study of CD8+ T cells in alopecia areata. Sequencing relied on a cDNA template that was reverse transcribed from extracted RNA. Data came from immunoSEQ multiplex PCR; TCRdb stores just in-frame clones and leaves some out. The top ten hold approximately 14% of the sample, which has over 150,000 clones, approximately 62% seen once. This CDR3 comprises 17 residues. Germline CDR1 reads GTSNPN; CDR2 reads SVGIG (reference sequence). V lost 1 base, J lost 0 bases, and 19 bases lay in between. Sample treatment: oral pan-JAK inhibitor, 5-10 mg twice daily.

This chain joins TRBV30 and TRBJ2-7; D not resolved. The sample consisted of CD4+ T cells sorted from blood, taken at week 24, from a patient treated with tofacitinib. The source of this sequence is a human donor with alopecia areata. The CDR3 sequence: CAWSAKRDWGSSYEQYF. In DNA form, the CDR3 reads TGTGCCTGGAGTGCTAAAAGAGATTGGGGAAGCTCCTACGAGCAGTACTTC. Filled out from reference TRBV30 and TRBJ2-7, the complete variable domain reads SQTIHQWPATLVQPVGSPLSLECTVEGTSNPNLYWYRQAAGRGLQLLFYSVGIGQISSEVPQNLSASRPQDRQFILSSKKLLLSDSGFYLCAWSAKRDWGSSYEQYFGPGTRLTVT.